The sequence of this T cell receptor (beta chain) was determined in a study of T cell responses to AZD1222 COVID-19 vaccine. General study points: The repertoires were collected only after the peak T cell response.

Remarks on this clone: The antigen is unknown.

Germline V gene sequence: CDR1 SGHAT, CDR2 FQNNGV. The germline V and J ends were trimmed by 0 bases and 2 bases, with 16 bases remaining between them. This CDR3 has 17 residues. Here immunoSEQ multiplex PCR was the method, and the copy in TCRdb shows in-frame clones only, minus some. This sample carries roughly 140,000 clones, under 95% of them seen once, and the ten largest clones take 5%. The clonotype originates from an adult in good health. Here the sequenced sample was peripheral blood, taken on day 0 of AZD1222 vaccination. V is TRBV11-2 and J is TRBJ2-5; possibly TRBD1 or TRBD2 for D (5 bases each). CDR3 nucleotides: TGTGCCAGCAGCTTAGATCAAGGAGGCAGGGTACAAGAGACCCAGTACTTC. It codes for CASSLDQGGRVQETQYF.